This T cell receptor beta chain originates from a study of human T cells and chemical hapten exposure. TCRdb re-called the RACE reads with MiXCR, one entry per CDR3 protein. The sample yields 150,000 to 200,000 distinct CDR3 sequences, more than 12% seen once. Trimming stripped 5 bases from V and 2 bases from J, with 3 bases between. There are 11 residues in the CDR3. Per germline, CDR1 ENHRY and CDR2 SYGVKD. Time point indicated: patch test 1, 2 weeks after DPC sensitization. As to treatment: therapeutic diphenylcyclopropenone sensitization with weekly scalp DPC. The rearrangement joins TRBV10-3 to TRBJ2-5; D not certain. The clonotype comes from a woman aged 25 to 39 with alopecia areata. Some clones in this sample may be carry-over from other donors' samples. The material was whole blood, obtained in connection with sensitization to the hapten diphenylcyclopropenone (DPC). The CDR3 coding sequence is TGTGCCATCAGTACTCAAGAGACCCAGTACTTC. Its protein is CAISTQETQYF.